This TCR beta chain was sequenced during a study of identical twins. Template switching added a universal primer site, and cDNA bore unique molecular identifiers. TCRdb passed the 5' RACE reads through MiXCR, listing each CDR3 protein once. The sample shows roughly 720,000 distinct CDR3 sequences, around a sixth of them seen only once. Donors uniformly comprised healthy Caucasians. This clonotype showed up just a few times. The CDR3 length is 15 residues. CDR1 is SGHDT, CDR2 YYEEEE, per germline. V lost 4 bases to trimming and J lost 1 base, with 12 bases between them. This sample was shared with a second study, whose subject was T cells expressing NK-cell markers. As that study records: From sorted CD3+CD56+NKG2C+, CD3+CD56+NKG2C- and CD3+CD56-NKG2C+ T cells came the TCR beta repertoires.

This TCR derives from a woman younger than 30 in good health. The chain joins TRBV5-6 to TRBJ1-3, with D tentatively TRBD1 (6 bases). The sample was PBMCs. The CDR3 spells CASSLGGTSGNTIYF. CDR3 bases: TGTGCCAGCAGCCTCGGGGGCACTTCTGGAAACACCATATATTTT.